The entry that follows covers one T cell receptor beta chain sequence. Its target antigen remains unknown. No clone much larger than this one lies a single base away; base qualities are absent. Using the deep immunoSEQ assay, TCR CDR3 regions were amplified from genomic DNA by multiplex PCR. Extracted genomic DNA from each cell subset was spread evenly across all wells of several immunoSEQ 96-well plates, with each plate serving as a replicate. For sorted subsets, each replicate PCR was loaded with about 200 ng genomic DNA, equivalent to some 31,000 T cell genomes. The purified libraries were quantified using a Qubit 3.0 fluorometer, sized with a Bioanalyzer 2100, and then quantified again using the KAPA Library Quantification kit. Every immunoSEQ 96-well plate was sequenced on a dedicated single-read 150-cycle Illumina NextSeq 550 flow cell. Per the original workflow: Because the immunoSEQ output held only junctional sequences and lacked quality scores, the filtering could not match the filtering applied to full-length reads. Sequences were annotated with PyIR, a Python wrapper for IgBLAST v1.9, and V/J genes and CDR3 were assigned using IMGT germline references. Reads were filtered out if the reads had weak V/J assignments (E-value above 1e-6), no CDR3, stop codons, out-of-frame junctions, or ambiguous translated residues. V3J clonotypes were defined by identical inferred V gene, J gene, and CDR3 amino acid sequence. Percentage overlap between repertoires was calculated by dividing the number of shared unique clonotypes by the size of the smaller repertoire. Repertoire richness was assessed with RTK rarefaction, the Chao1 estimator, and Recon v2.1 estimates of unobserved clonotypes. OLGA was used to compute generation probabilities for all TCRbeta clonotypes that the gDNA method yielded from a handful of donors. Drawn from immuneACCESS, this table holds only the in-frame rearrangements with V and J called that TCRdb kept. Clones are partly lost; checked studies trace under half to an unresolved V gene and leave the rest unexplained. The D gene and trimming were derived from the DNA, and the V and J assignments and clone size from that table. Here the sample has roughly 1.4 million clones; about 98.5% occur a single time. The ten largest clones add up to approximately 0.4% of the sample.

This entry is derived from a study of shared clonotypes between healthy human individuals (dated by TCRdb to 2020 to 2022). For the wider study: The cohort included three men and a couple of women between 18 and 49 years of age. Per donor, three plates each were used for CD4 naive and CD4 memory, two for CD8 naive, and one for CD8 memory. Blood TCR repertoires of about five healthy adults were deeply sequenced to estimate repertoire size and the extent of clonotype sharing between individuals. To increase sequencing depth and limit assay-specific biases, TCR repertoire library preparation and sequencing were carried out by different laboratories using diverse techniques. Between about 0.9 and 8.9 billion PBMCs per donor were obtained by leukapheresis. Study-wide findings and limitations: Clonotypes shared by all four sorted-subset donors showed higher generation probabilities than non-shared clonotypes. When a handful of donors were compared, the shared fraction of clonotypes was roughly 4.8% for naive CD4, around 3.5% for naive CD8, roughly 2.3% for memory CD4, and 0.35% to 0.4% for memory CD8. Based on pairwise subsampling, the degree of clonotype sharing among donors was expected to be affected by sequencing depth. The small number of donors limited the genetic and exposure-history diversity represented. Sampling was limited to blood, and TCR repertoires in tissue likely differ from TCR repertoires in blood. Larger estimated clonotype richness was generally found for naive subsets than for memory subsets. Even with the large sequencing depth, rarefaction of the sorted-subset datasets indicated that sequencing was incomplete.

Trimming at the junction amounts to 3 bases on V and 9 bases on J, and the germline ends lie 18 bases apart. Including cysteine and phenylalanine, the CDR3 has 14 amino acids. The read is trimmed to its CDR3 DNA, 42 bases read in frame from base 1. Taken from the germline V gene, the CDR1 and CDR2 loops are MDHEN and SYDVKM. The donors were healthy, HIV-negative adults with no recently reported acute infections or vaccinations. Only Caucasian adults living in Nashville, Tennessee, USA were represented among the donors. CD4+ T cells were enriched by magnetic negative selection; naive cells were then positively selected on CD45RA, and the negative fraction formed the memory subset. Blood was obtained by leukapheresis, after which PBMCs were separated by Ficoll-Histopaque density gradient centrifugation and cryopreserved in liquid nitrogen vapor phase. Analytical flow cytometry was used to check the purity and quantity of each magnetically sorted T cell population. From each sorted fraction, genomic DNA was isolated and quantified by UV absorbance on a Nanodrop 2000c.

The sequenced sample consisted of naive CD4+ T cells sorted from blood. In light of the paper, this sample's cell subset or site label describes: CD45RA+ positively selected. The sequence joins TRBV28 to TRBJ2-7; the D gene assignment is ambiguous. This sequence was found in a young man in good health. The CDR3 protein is CASSLGSPEIGQYF. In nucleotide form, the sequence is TGTGCCAGCAGTTTGGGGTCCCCGGAGATCGGGCAGTACTTC.